A selection of T cell receptor beta chains follows, all from one sample in a study of blood T cell repertoires in COVID-19. Profiled with immunoSEQ multiplex PCR; TCRdb holds only in-frame clones, not every one. The data show some 110,000 clones, 70% to 90% seen once. Sequencing was done on a sample of peripheral blood. The receptor set was obtained from a middle-aged man with acute or convalescent COVID-19. Each CDR3 is given with its conserved first and last residue. The order of the fields is CDR3 protein, CDR3 DNA, V gene, D gene, clone size, J gene. D genes are given only for firm matches. Size values are once, few and many counts, or a class for expanded clones, and some rows have none.

CDR3aa: CASGLLAGRGEQFF
CDR3nt: TGTGCTAGTGGTTTGTTAGCGGGGAGGGGTGAGCAGTTCTTC
v_gene: TRBV12-5
d_gene: TRBD2
abundance: .
j_gene: TRBJ2-1

CDR3aa: CASSILSSGGSSNEQFF
CDR3nt: TGTGCCAGTAGTATTCTCTCTAGCGGGGGGTCGTCCAATGAGCAGTTCTTC
v_gene: TRBV19
d_gene: TRBD2
abundance: .
j_gene: TRBJ2-1

CDR3aa: CASSSGTGGPGELFF
CDR3nt: TGTGCCAGCAGTTCCGGGACAGGGGGCCCCGGGGAGCTGTTTTTT
v_gene: TRBV7-9
d_gene: TRBD1
abundance: few
j_gene: TRBJ2-2

CDR3aa: CASSTYRVSNQPQHF
CDR3nt: TGTGCCAGTAGCACGTACAGGGTGAGCAATCAGCCCCAGCATTTT
v_gene: TRBV19
d_gene: .
abundance: .
j_gene: TRBJ1-5

CDR3aa: CASTDTDTQYF
CDR3nt: TGTGCCAGTACAGATACAGATACGCAGTATTTT
v_gene: TRBV19
d_gene: .
abundance: once
j_gene: TRBJ2-3

CDR3aa: CASSPPTERYGYTF
CDR3nt: TGTGCCAGCTCACCTCCGACAGAACGCTATGGCTACACCTTC
v_gene: TRBV18
d_gene: .
abundance: .
j_gene: TRBJ1-2

CDR3aa: CASSTSSFTTGELFF
CDR3nt: TGTGCCAGCAGCACCTCTAGCTTCACCACCGGGGAGCTGTTTTTT
v_gene: TRBV7-3
d_gene: .
abundance: .
j_gene: TRBJ2-2

CDR3aa: CSASSGNGNEQFF
CDR3nt: TGCAGTGCTAGTTCCGGGAACGGCAATGAGCAGTTCTTC
v_gene: TRBV20-1
d_gene: .
abundance: .
j_gene: TRBJ2-1

CDR3aa: CASSSGGPSGELFF
CDR3nt: TGTGCCAGCAGTTCGGGGGGGCCATCCGGGGAGCTGTTTTTT
v_gene: TRBV6-6
d_gene: TRBD2
abundance: .
j_gene: TRBJ2-2

CDR3aa: CASSKSRTSGGTDTQYF
CDR3nt: TGTGCCAGCAGCAAATCTCGGACTAGCGGCGGCACAGATACGCAGTATTTT
v_gene: TRBV21-1
d_gene: .
abundance: .
j_gene: TRBJ2-3

CDR3aa: CASSIFSGVRQPQHF
CDR3nt: TGTGCCAGTAGTATTTTTTCAGGGGTAAGGCAGCCCCAGCATTTT
v_gene: TRBV19
d_gene: .
abundance: once
j_gene: TRBJ1-5

CDR3aa: CASSESLGYTF
CDR3nt: TGTGCCAGCAGTGAAAGCCTTGGCTACACCTTC
v_gene: TRBV6-1
d_gene: .
abundance: .
j_gene: TRBJ1-2

CDR3aa: CASSSPGTSKETQYF
CDR3nt: TGTGCCAGCAGTTCCCCCGGGACTTCCAAAGAGACCCAGTACTTC
v_gene: TRBV6-2/TRBV6-3
d_gene: .
abundance: .
j_gene: TRBJ2-5

CDR3aa: CASSLSRLNTEAFF
CDR3nt: TGTGCCAGCAGCTTATCCCGGTTGAACACTGAAGCTTTCTTT
v_gene: TRBV7-2
d_gene: .
abundance: few
j_gene: TRBJ1-1

CDR3aa: CASSPQTGRNEQYF
CDR3nt: TGTGCCAGCTCACCACAAACAGGGAGAAACGAGCAGTACTTC
v_gene: TRBV18
d_gene: .
abundance: .
j_gene: TRBJ2-7

CDR3aa: CASSFTMTWVAGELFF
CDR3nt: TGTGCCAGCAGCTTCACCATGACTTGGGTGGCCGGGGAGCTGTTTTTT
v_gene: TRBV5-4
d_gene: .
abundance: .
j_gene: TRBJ2-2

CDR3aa: CASSPGQGYDNEQFF
CDR3nt: TGTGCCAGCAGCCCAGGACAGGGATATGACAATGAGCAGTTCTTC
v_gene: TRBV7-2
d_gene: TRBD1
abundance: .
j_gene: TRBJ2-1

CDR3aa: CASSLTGGTDTQYF
CDR3nt: TGTGCCAGCTCGCTGACAGGGGGCACAGATACGCAGTATTTT
v_gene: TRBV18
d_gene: TRBD1
abundance: .
j_gene: TRBJ2-3

CDR3aa: CASRGQGVLNEKLFF
CDR3nt: TGTGCCAGCAGGGGACAGGGGGTCTTAAATGAAAAACTGTTTTTT
v_gene: TRBV2
d_gene: TRBD1
abundance: .
j_gene: TRBJ1-4

CDR3aa: CASRRQGAQETQYF
CDR3nt: TGTGCCAGCCGTAGACAGGGGGCCCAAGAGACCCAGTACTTC
v_gene: TRBV7-9
d_gene: TRBD1
abundance: .
j_gene: TRBJ2-5

CDR3aa: CASSLTGQSFNQPQHF
CDR3nt: TGTGCCAGCAGCTTGACAGGACAGTCTTTTAATCAGCCCCAGCATTTT
v_gene: TRBV7-8
d_gene: .
abundance: .
j_gene: TRBJ1-5

CDR3aa: CASSPPPGLAGANTGELFF
CDR3nt: TGTGCCAGCAGTCCACCGCCGGGACTAGCGGGCGCGAACACCGGGGAGCTGTTTTTT
v_gene: TRBV28
d_gene: TRBD2
abundance: .
j_gene: TRBJ2-2

CDR3aa: CASSLGTGVDTIYF
CDR3nt: TGTGCCAGCAGTTTAGGGACAGGGGTGGACACCATATATTTT
v_gene: TRBV28
d_gene: TRBD1
abundance: once
j_gene: TRBJ1-3

CDR3aa: CASSKSQVGANVLTF
CDR3nt: TGTGCCAGCAGTAAGTCTCAGGTTGGGGCCAACGTCCTGACTTTC
v_gene: TRBV6-5
d_gene: .
abundance: once
j_gene: TRBJ2-6

CDR3aa: CAIRTSSGNTIYF
CDR3nt: TGTGCCATCAGGACAAGCTCTGGAAACACCATATATTTT
v_gene: TRBV10-3
d_gene: .
abundance: few
j_gene: TRBJ1-3

CDR3aa: CASSLRQGMGPYNSPLHF
CDR3nt: TGTGCCAGCAGCCTTAGACAGGGGATGGGTCCCTATAATTCACCCCTCCACTTT
v_gene: TRBV5-4
d_gene: TRBD1
abundance: .
j_gene: TRBJ1-6

CDR3aa: CASGSGSLLYEQYF
CDR3nt: TGTGCCAGCGGCAGTGGCTCTCTCCTCTACGAGCAGTACTTC
v_gene: TRBV7-9
d_gene: .
abundance: .
j_gene: TRBJ2-7

CDR3aa: CASSLDRKETQYF
CDR3nt: TGTGCCAGCAGCTTGGACAGGAAAGAGACCCAGTACTTC
v_gene: TRBV5-4
d_gene: .
abundance: .
j_gene: TRBJ2-5

CDR3aa: CSATPSSYNEQFF
CDR3nt: TGCAGCGCGACTCCGAGCTCCTACAATGAGCAGTTCTTC
v_gene: TRBV29-1
d_gene: .
abundance: .
j_gene: TRBJ2-1

CDR3aa: CASSEAPTGGNTEAFF
CDR3nt: TGTGCCAGCAGCGAGGCGCCGACAGGAGGGAACACTGAAGCTTTCTTT
v_gene: TRBV5-5
d_gene: .
abundance: .
j_gene: TRBJ1-1

CDR3aa: CASSPAGAYTEAFF
CDR3nt: TGTGCCAGCTCACCTGCTGGGGCGTACACTGAAGCTTTCTTT
v_gene: TRBV18
d_gene: .
abundance: .
j_gene: TRBJ1-1

CDR3aa: CASSQDDGGSYNEQFF
CDR3nt: TGCGCCAGCAGCCAAGATGATGGCGGGTCCTACAATGAGCAGTTCTTC
v_gene: TRBV4-3
d_gene: .
abundance: .
j_gene: TRBJ2-1

CDR3aa: CASSFVRETQYF
CDR3nt: TGTGCCAGCAGCTTCGTCCGGGAGACCCAGTACTTC
v_gene: TRBV11-1
d_gene: .
abundance: .
j_gene: TRBJ2-5

CDR3aa: CASRLQGRQPQHF
CDR3nt: TGTGCCAGCAGGTTACAGGGTCGCCAGCCCCAGCATTTT
v_gene: TRBV12-3/TRBV12-4
d_gene: .
abundance: .
j_gene: TRBJ1-5

CDR3aa: CASSLEGVQVYEQYF
CDR3nt: TGTGCCAGCAGCTTAGAAGGGGTTCAGGTCTACGAGCAGTACTTC
v_gene: TRBV7-9
d_gene: .
abundance: .
j_gene: TRBJ2-7

CDR3aa: CASSLKIGSRDEQYF
CDR3nt: TGTGCCAGCAGCTTAAAAATCGGGAGTCGGGACGAGCAGTACTTC
v_gene: TRBV7-9
d_gene: .
abundance: many
j_gene: TRBJ2-7

CDR3aa: CASSPTSGTADTQYF
CDR3nt: TGTGCCAGCTCACCGACTAGCGGGACTGCAGATACGCAGTATTTT
v_gene: TRBV18
d_gene: TRBD2
abundance: few
j_gene: TRBJ2-3

CDR3aa: CSVQRLSAADTEAFF
CDR3nt: TGCAGCGTTCAACGTTTATCGGCCGCGGACACTGAAGCTTTCTTT
v_gene: TRBV29-1
d_gene: .
abundance: .
j_gene: TRBJ1-1

CDR3aa: CASRWVGQINQPQHF
CDR3nt: TGTGCCAGCAGATGGGTGGGACAGATCAATCAGCCCCAGCATTTT
v_gene: TRBV6-5
d_gene: TRBD1
abundance: .
j_gene: TRBJ1-5

CDR3aa: CASRDSNYGYTF
CDR3nt: TGTGCCAGCAGAGACAGTAACTATGGCTACACCTTC
v_gene: TRBV2
d_gene: .
abundance: .
j_gene: TRBJ1-2

CDR3aa: CASSLGGEETQYF
CDR3nt: TGCGCCAGCAGCTTAGGGGGCGAAGAGACCCAGTACTTC
v_gene: TRBV5-1
d_gene: TRBD1
abundance: .
j_gene: TRBJ2-5

CDR3aa: CASSSRLAGSSYNEQFF
CDR3nt: TGTGCCAGTAGTTCAAGACTAGCGGGGAGCTCCTACAATGAGCAGTTCTTC
v_gene: TRBV19
d_gene: TRBD2
abundance: .
j_gene: TRBJ2-1

CDR3aa: CASSGAGVLNSPLHF
CDR3nt: TGTGCCAGCAGTGGGGCGGGGGTCCTGAATTCACCCCTCCACTTT
v_gene: TRBV2
d_gene: .
abundance: .
j_gene: TRBJ1-6

CDR3aa: CASSGKTGNGETQYF
CDR3nt: TGTGCCAGCAGCGGTAAAACAGGGAATGGAGAGACCCAGTACTTC
v_gene: TRBV7-9
d_gene: .
abundance: once
j_gene: TRBJ2-5

CDR3aa: CASSKVSPARKPYSFQYF
CDR3nt: TGTGCCAGCAGCAAAGTGTCTCCCGCGAGGAAGCCTTATAGCTTCCAGTATTTT
v_gene: TRBV21-1
d_gene: .
abundance: .
j_gene: TRBJ2-3

CDR3aa: CASSPNYGYTF
CDR3nt: TGTGCCAGCAGCCCGAACTATGGCTACACCTTC
v_gene: TRBV3-1/TRBV3-2
d_gene: .
abundance: .
j_gene: TRBJ1-2

CDR3aa: CASSGAGVYSNQPQHF
CDR3nt: TGTGCCAGCAGCGGTGCCGGGGTATATAGCAATCAGCCCCAGCATTTT
v_gene: TRBV9
d_gene: .
abundance: .
j_gene: TRBJ1-5

CDR3aa: CASSDRGTGNQPQHF
CDR3nt: TGTGCCAGCTCCGACAGGGGGACTGGCAATCAGCCCCAGCATTTT
v_gene: TRBV28
d_gene: TRBD1
abundance: once
j_gene: TRBJ1-5

CDR3aa: CASSYGNTEAFF
CDR3nt: TGTGCCAGCAGCTACGGGAACACTGAAGCTTTCTTT
v_gene: TRBV11-2
d_gene: .
abundance: .
j_gene: TRBJ1-1

CDR3aa: CAIKGVGVAGTRQYF
CDR3nt: TGTGCCATCAAGGGTGTCGGAGTAGCGGGGACAAGACAGTACTTC
v_gene: TRBV10-3
d_gene: TRBD2
abundance: .
j_gene: TRBJ2-5

CDR3aa: CASSAPSSIQYF
CDR3nt: TGTGCCAGCAGCGCCCCTAGCAGCATTCAGTACTTC
v_gene: TRBV7-2
d_gene: .
abundance: few
j_gene: TRBJ2-4

CDR3aa: CASSQGAGANVLTF
CDR3nt: TGTGCCAGCAGCCAGGGGGCTGGGGCCAACGTCCTGACTTTC
v_gene: TRBV11-2
d_gene: TRBD1
abundance: .
j_gene: TRBJ2-6

CDR3aa: CASSIWGPFYGYTF
CDR3nt: TGTGCCAGTAGTATATGGGGGCCTTTCTATGGCTACACCTTC
v_gene: TRBV19
d_gene: .
abundance: once
j_gene: TRBJ1-2

CDR3aa: CASSRTGLFTDTQYF
CDR3nt: TGTGCCAGCAGCAGGACAGGGTTGTTCACAGATACGCAGTATTTT
v_gene: TRBV6-5
d_gene: TRBD1
abundance: once
j_gene: TRBJ2-3